This T cell receptor (beta chain) appears in the sequencing data of a study of blood T cell repertoires in COVID-19. On the study more broadly: Sources were T cells, B-cell-depleted T cells, or PBMCs; the material itself was cDNA or gDNA.

CDR1 and CDR2 from the germline V gene are SEHNR and FQNEAQ (reference sequence). With 5 bases removed from V and 5 bases from J, the gap between germline ends came to 12 bases. The CDR3 is made up of 13 amino acids. Clones were read by immunoSEQ multiplex PCR, and TCRdb kept only the in-frame ones, dropping some. Among about 99,000 clones, over 80% were seen once, and the ten largest hold around 2%. The sequenced sample was peripheral blood. V and J are TRBV7-9 and TRBJ2-5; a weak D match, TRBD2 (6 bases). This receptor was obtained from a man between 65 and 80 years old with active or convalescent COVID-19. CDR3: CASSPRGPETQYF. The DNA of the CDR3 is TGTGCCAGCAGCCCGCGGGGCCCTGAGACCCAGTACTTC.